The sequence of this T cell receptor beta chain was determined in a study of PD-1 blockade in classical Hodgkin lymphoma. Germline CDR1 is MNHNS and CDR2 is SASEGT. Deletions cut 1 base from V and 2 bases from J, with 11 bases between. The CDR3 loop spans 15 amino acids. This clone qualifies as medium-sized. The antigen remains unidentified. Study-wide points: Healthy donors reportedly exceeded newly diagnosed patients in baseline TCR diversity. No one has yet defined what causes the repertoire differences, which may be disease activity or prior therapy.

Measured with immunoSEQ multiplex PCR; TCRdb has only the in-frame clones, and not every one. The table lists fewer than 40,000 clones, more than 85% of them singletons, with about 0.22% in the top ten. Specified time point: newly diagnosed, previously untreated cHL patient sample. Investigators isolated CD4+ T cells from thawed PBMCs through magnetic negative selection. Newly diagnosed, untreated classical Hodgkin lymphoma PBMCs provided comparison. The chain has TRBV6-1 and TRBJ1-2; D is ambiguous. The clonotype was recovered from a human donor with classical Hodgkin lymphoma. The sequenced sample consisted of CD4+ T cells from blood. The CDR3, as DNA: TGTGCCAGCAGTGAAGTCACCACTCACAACTATGGCTACACCTTC. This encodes CASSEVTTHNYGYTF.